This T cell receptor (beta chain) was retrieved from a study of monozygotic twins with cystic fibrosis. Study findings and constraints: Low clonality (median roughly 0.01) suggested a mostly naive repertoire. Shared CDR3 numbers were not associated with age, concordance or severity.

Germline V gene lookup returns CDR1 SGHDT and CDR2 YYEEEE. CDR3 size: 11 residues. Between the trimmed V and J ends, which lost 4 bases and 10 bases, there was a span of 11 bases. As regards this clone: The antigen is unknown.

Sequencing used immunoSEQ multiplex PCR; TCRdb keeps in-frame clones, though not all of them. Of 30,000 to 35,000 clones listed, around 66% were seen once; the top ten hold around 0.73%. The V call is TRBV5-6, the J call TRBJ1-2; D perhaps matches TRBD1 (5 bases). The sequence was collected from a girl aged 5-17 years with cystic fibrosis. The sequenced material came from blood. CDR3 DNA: TGTGCCAGCAGCCGGGACGAACTCTACACCTTC. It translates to CASSRDELYTF. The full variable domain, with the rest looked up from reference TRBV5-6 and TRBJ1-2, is DAGVTQSPTHLIKTRGQQVTLRCSPKSGHDTVSWYQQALGQGPQFIFQYYEEEERQRGNFPDRFSGHQFPNYSSELNVNALLLGDSALYLCASSRDELYTFGSGTRLTVV.